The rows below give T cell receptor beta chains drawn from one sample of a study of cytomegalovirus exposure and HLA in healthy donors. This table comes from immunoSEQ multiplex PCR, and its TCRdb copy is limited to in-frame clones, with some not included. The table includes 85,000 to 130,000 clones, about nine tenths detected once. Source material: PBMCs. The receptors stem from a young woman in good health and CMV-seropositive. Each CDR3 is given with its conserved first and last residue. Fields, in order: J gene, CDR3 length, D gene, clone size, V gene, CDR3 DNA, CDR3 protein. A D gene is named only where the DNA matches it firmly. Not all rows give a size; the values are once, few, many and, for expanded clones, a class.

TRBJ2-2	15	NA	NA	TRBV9	TGTGCCAGCAGCGTAGACGTGAGGGCTCCCGGGGAGCTGTTTTTT	CASSVDVRAPGELFF
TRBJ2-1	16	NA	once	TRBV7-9	TGTGCCAGCAGCTTGTTGAAGGAAAGAGGGTACAATGAGCAGTTCTTC	CASSLLKERGYNEQFF
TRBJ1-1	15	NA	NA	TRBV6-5	TGTGCCAGCAGTTACACGGACGGGATGAACACTGAAGCTTTCTTT	CASSYTDGMNTEAFF
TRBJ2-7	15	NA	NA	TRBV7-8	TGTGCCAGCAGCCGCCAGACAGGCGGCCCCTACGAGCAGTACTTC	CASSRQTGGPYEQYF
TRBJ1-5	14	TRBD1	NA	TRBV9	TGTGCCAGCAGCGTAACAGGGGGCAGGGAGCCCCAGCATTTT	CASSVTGGREPQHF
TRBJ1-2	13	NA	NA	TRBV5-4	TGTGCCAGCAGCTTCCCCGGGATCTATGGCTACACCTTC	CASSFPGIYGYTF
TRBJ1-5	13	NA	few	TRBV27	TGTGCCAGCAGTTTACTTGGCAATCAGCCCCAGCATTTT	CASSLLGNQPQHF
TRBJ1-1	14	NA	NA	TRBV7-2	TGTGCCAGCAGCTTAGATTACGGGCGCCGGGGGGCTTTCTTT	CASSLDYGRRGAFF
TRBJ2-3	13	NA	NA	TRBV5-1	TGCGCCAGCAGCTTTGGCAAGACAGATACGCAGTATTTT	CASSFGKTDTQYF
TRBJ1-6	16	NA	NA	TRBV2	TGTGCCAGCAGGCCCGCAGGGCGCCACTATAATTCACCCCTCCACTTT	CASRPAGRHYNSPLHF
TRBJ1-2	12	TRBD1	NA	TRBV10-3	TGTGCCATCAAGAGACAGGGCTATGGCTACACCTTC	CAIKRQGYGYTF
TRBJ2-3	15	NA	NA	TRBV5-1	TGCGCCAGCAGCTTGGCAGGGGGGACCACAGATACGCAGTATTTT	CASSLAGGTTDTQYF
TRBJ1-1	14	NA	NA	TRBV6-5	TGTGCCAGCAGCCAAGGACTCCTGAACACTGAAGCTTTCTTT	CASSQGLLNTEAFF
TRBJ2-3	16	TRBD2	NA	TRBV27	TGTGCCAGCAGTCCCCTCTCGCGGGGGGGCATAGATACGCAGTATTTT	CASSPLSRGGIDTQYF
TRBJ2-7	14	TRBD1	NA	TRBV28	TGTGCCAGCAGTTCCACAGGGGCGCGGAACGAGCAGTACTTC	CASSSTGARNEQYF
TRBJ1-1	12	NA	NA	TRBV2	TGTGCCAGCAGTGAAACTACAGCGGTAGCTTTCTTT	CASSETTAVAFF
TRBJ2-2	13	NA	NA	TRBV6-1	TGTGCCAGCAGTGACAGGAACTCCGGGGAGCTGTTTTTT	CASSDRNSGELFF
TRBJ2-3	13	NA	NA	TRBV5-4	TGTGCCAGCAGCCAGACAGGCACAGATACGCAGTATTTT	CASSQTGTDTQYF
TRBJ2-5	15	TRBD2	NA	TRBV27	TGTGCCAGCAGTTTAAGCGGGGGGCTGGCAAACACCCAGTACTTC	CASSLSGGLANTQYF
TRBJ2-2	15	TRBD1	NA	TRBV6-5	TGTGCCAGCAGGTCCGGACAGGGGGGCACCGGGGAGCTGTTTTTT	CASRSGQGGTGELFF
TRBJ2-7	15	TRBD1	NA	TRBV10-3	TGTGCCATCAGTGGCCCGGGACAGGGGCTTGAGGAGCAGTACTTC	CAISGPGQGLEEQYF
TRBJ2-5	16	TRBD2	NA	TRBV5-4	TGTGCCAGCAGCACCTGGAGTAGCGGGGTCGCAGGGACCCAGTACTTC	CASSTWSSGVAGTQYF
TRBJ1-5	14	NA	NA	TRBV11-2	TGTGCCAGCAGCTTAATAGGGGGTACCCAGCCCCAGCATTTT	CASSLIGGTQPQHF
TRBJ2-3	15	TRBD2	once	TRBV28	TGTGCCAGCAGTTTAGCGGGGGTAAGCACAGATACGCAGTATTTT	CASSLAGVSTDTQYF
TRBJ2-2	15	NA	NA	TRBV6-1	TGTGCCACCCAACAGGGAAATACGAACACCGGGGAGCTGTTTTTT	CATQQGNTNTGELFF
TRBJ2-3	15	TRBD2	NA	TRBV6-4	TGTGCCAGCAGTGACTCTCTAGCGGGCACAGATACGCAGTATTTT	CASSDSLAGTDTQYF